The next 29 T cell receptor beta chains were all read from a single sample in a study of blood T cell repertoires in COVID-19. Measured with immunoSEQ multiplex PCR; TCRdb has only the in-frame clones, and not every one. This table has approximately 210,000 clones, about 91% appearing once. Sequenced: peripheral blood. These receptors came from a young man with acute or convalescent COVID-19.

The genes are TRBV29-1 and TRBJ2-1; a possible D gene is TRBD2 (6 bases). The CDR3 runs to 12 residues. Germline assignment: CDR1 SQVTM and CDR2 ANQGSEA. Trimming removed 7 bases from V and 4 bases from J, with 11 bases in between. DNA of the CDR3: TGCAGCGCCGGGGGAGCGTACAATGAGCAGTTCTTC. This encodes CSAGGAYNEQFF.

The DNA for the CDR3 is TGTGCCAGCAGCCTCCCTAGCTCCTACGAGCAGTACTTC. It is translated as CASSLPSSYEQYF. The chain joins TRBV11-2 to TRBJ2-7, with unresolved D. CDR3 size: 13 residues. Trimming left V 5 bases short and J 0 bases short, with 8 bases between. Germline V CDR1 and CDR2: SGHAT, FQNNGV. The full variable domain, in which reference TRBV11-2 and TRBJ2-7 provide the parts outside the CDR3, is EAGVAQSPRYKIIEKRQSVAFWCNPISGHATLYWYQQILGQGPKLLIQFQNNGVVDDSQLPKDRFSAERLKGVDSTLKIQPAKLEDSAVYLCASSLPSSYEQYFGPGTRLTVT.

The V and J genes are TRBV6-5 and TRBJ2-7; 12 bases line up with TRBD1. Germline CDR1 reads MNHEY; CDR2 reads SVGAGI. V lost 2 bases to trimming and J lost 9 bases; unmatched junction nucleotides: 5. This CDR3 is built from 14 residues. The CDR3 here is CASSYGTGGAGQYF. CDR3 DNA sequence: TGTGCCAGCAGTTACGGGACAGGGGGCGCCGGGCAGTACTTC.

The chain combines TRBV9 with TRBJ2-5; D is unclear. V lost 0 bases and J 4 bases, leaving 10 bases between the germline ends. The CDR3 consists of 14 residues. Germline CDR1 is SGDLS and CDR2 is YYNGEE. CDR3 sequence reads: CASSVGERRETQYF. CDR3 nucleotides: TGTGCCAGCAGCGTAGGTGAGCGTCGAGAGACCCAGTACTTC. The entire variable domain, with the rest obtained from reference TRBV9 and TRBJ2-5, is as follows: DSGVTQTPKHLITATGQRVTLRCSPRSGDLSVYWYQQSLDQGLQFLIQYYNGEERAKGNILERFSAQQFPDLHSELNLSSLELGDSALYFCASSVGERRETQYFGPGTRLLVL.

The chain recombines TRBV3-1 (or the pseudogene TRBV3-2) with TRBJ2-1; 10 bases are shared with TRBD2. CDR3 length: 15 residues. Germline values: CDR1 LGHDT, CDR2 YNNKEL (reference sequence). The junction had 4 bases not matched to a gene; V was cut back by 1 base and J by 7 bases. The chain's CDR3 is CASSQVVAGGNEQFF. For the CDR3, the DNA is TGTGCCAGCAGCCAAGTGGTAGCGGGGGGTAATGAGCAGTTCTTC.

This clone was detected only once. Because the CDR3's place on the DNA is in doubt, the DNA is left out and the CDR3 is given as listed by TCRdb. The chain couples TRBV19 to TRBJ2-5; no DNA check was done on the table's D call, TRBD1. Germline CDR1 is LNHDA and CDR2 is SQIVND (reference sequence). The CDR3 length is 16 residues, termini included. The CDR3 here is CASSMSVQAPSETQYF.

The chain combines TRBV12-3 or TRBV12-4 with TRBJ1-1; 8 nucleotides agree with TRBD1. The junction had 3 bases not matched to a gene; V was cut back by 6 bases and J by 3 bases. The CDR3 contains 13 residues. The CDR3: CASSRQGYTEAFF. DNA of the CDR3: TGTGCCAGCAGCCGACAGGGGTACACTGAAGCTTTCTTT.

This clone was detected once. The rearrangement uses TRBV7-3 and TRBJ2-1; 8 bases are shared with TRBD2. Germline V CDR1 and CDR2: SGHTA, FQGTGA. The V gene end was trimmed by 4 bases and the J gene end by 3 bases; junction bases not matched to a gene: 8. The length of the CDR3 is 16 residues. The CDR3 spells CASSSSGLASYNEQFF. CDR3 nucleotide sequence: TGTGCCAGCAGCTCCTCAGGACTAGCCAGCTACAATGAGCAGTTCTTC. The complete variable domain, with remaining parts taken from reference TRBV7-3 and TRBJ2-1, reads GAGVSQTPSNKVTEKGKYVELRCDPISGHTALYWYRQSLGQGPEFLIYFQGTGAADDSGLPNDRFFAVRPEGSVSTLKIQRTERGDSAVYLCASSSSGLASYNEQFFGPGTRLTVL.

The V gene is TRBV21-1, the J gene TRBJ1-4. TRBV21-1 is termed a pseudogene. The CDR3 is made up of 14 amino acids. The CDR3 sequence: CASSKRSGGGKTVF. In DNA, the CDR3 is TGTGCCAGCAGCAAACGCAGTGGGGGGGGAAAAACTGTTTTT.

The V and J genes are TRBV28 and TRBJ2-3; 8 bases agree with TRBD2. Losses at the gene ends were 7 bases for V and 4 bases for J; bases not matched to a gene: 13. Per the germline V gene, CDR1 is MDHEN and CDR2 is SYDVKM. The CDR3 length is 16 residues. Written as DNA, the CDR3 is TGTGCCAGCAATCTTAAGGGACTAGTTCCCCCAGATACGCAGTATTTT. Amino acids: CASNLKGLVPPDTQYF.

CDR3 sequence: CAIRPGQGAETQYF. CDR3 sequence (DNA): TGTGCCATCAGGCCTGGGCAGGGGGCGGAGACCCAGTACTTC. This sequence joins TRBV10-3 and TRBJ2-5, with 8 bases aligning to TRBD1. The germline gives CDR1 ENHRY, CDR2 SYGVKD. CDR3 length: 14 residues. The V segment lost 6 bases and the J segment 5 bases; nucleotides outside the gene matches: 8.

V and J are TRBV28 and TRBJ1-1, with TRBD1 as a possible D gene (5 bases). V gave up 8 bases and J gave up 3 bases, with 16 bases separating them. Germline V gene lookup returns CDR1 MDHEN and CDR2 SYDVKM. The CDR3 totals 14 residues. The CDR3 spells CASWGPTGDTEAFF. For the CDR3, the DNA is TGTGCCAGCTGGGGTCCTACAGGTGACACTGAAGCTTTCTTT.

The V call is TRBV30, the J call TRBJ1-4; a possible D gene is TRBD1 (6 bases). Per the germline V gene, CDR1 is GTSNPN and CDR2 is SVGIG (reference sequence). The CDR3 covers 14 residues. Trimming pared 8 bases from V and 8 bases from J, leaving 21 bases between. This CDR3 is CASRSTGPTEKLFF. Written as DNA, the CDR3 is TGTGCCAGCAGATCAACAGGGCCGACGGAAAAACTGTTTTTT.

Here the CDR3 DNA reads TGTGCCAGCAGTTACTGGACAGCTCCGAACACTGAAGCTTTCTTT. Translating it yields CASSYWTAPNTEAFF. This chain uses TRBV6-5 with TRBJ1-1, with D possibly being TRBD1 (6 bases). The CDR3 extends over 15 amino acids. From germline, CDR1 is MNHEY and CDR2 SVGAGI. Trimming pared 1 base from V and 1 base from J, leaving 10 bases between.

The V gene is TRBV28, the J gene TRBJ2-1; D perhaps matches TRBD2 (5 bases). CDR3 length: 17 residues. Germline values: CDR1 MDHEN, CDR2 SYDVKM. V was pared by 3 bases and J by 5 bases, with 20 bases between. CDR3: CASSFTSPRPINNEQFF. The CDR3 bases are TGTGCCAGCAGTTTCACTAGTCCGCGACCGATCAACAATGAGCAGTTCTTC. The whole variable domain, filled in from reference TRBV28 and TRBJ2-1, reads DVKVTQSSRYLVKRTGEKVFLECVQDMDHENMFWYRQDPGLGLRLIYFSYDVKMKEKGDIPEGYSVSREKKERFSLILESASTNQTSMYLCASSFTSPRPINNEQFFGPGTRLTVL.

The chain combines TRBV3-1 (or the pseudogene TRBV3-2) with TRBJ1-1, with D hard to call. CDR1 is LGHDT and CDR2 is YNNKEL in the germline V gene (reference sequence). V lost 2 bases and J lost 3, with 7 bases in between. This CDR3 spans 13 amino acids. CDR3 protein: CASSQRRDTEAFF. The CDR3 bases are TGTGCCAGCAGCCAACGACGGGACACTGAAGCTTTCTTT.

This sequence joins TRBV11-2 and TRBJ1-1; 8 bases line up with TRBD1. The CDR3 extends over 15 amino acids. Germline CDR1 is SGHAT and CDR2 is FQNNGV. J was trimmed by 0 bases and V by 4 bases; bases with no gene match: 4. Here the CDR3 reads CASSSTGAVNTEAFF. CDR3 nucleotide sequence: TGTGCCAGCAGCTCGACAGGGGCGGTGAACACTGAAGCTTTCTTT.

The chain is built from TRBV24-1 and TRBJ2-2; possible D gene TRBD1, 6 bases. CDR1 is KGHDR, CDR2 SFDVKD, per germline. This CDR3 is built from 18 residues. Trimming pared 0 bases from V and 0 bases from J, leaving 13 bases between. The CDR3 DNA sequence: TGTGCCACCAGTGATTTGGGGAGACAGGCGTCGAACACCGGGGAGCTGTTTTTT. Its protein product is CATSDLGRQASNTGELFF.

The chain links TRBV2 to TRBJ1-5; 9 positions match TRBD1. In germline, CDR1 is SNHLY, CDR2 FYNNEI. This CDR3 spans 15 amino acids. Trimming removed 5 bases from V and 7 bases from J; junction bases left unmatched: 9. The CDR3 DNA reads TGTGCCAGCAGTAAAGTGGGACAGGGCTTCCAGCCCCAGCATTTT. Residues: CASSKVGQGFQPQHF.

J is TRBJ2-7 and V is TRBV15, with D hard to call. The length of the CDR3 is 12 residues. Germline V CDR1 and CDR2: LNHNV, YYDKDF (reference sequence). The V end lost 1 base, the J end lost 5 bases, and 6 bases lay between the germline ends. The CDR3 bases are TGTGCCACCAGCAGAGTTGAGGACGAGCAGTACTTC. This encodes CATSRVEDEQYF.

J is TRBJ2-2 and V is TRBV5-8; the D gene is possibly TRBD2 (6 bases). CDR3 length: 16 amino acids. Trimming pared 2 bases from V and 5 bases from J, leaving 16 bases between. Germline-derived CDR1 and CDR2 are SGHTS and YDEGEE. CDR3 nucleotides: TGTGCCAGCAGCTTCCCCGGGACTCTGGGTACCGGGGAGCTGTTTTTT. This encodes CASSFPGTLGTGELFF.

V gene TRBV7-2 combines with J gene TRBJ1-1; D perhaps matches TRBD1 (6 bases). V was shortened by 0 bases and J by 4 bases, with 12 bases between the two germline ends. The CDR3 loop spans 15 amino acids. Germline V gene data show CDR1 as SGHTA and CDR2 as FQGNSA. The CDR3 nucleotides read TGTGCCAGCAGCTTAGCCTGGGGGCGCAGCACTGAAGCTTTCTTT. Translating gives CASSLAWGRSTEAFF.

This chain links TRBV28 with TRBJ2-3; D is possibly TRBD1 (6 bases). The CDR3 has 15 residues. Germline V gene data show CDR1 as MDHEN and CDR2 as SYDVKM. V lost 2 bases and J lost 4, with 13 bases in between. The CDR3, as DNA: TGTGCCAGCAGTTTAAGGGGGAGATTGGCAGATACGCAGTATTTT. It codes for CASSLRGRLADTQYF. Using reference TRBV28 and TRBJ2-3 for the parts outside the CDR3, the full variable domain is DVKVTQSSRYLVKRTGEKVFLECVQDMDHENMFWYRQDPGLGLRLIYFSYDVKMKEKGDIPEGYSVSREKKERFSLILESASTNQTSMYLCASSLRGRLADTQYFGPGTRLTVL.

V gene TRBV11-2 combines with J gene TRBJ2-4, with 11 bases lining up with TRBD2. CDR1 and CDR2 (germline): SGHAT, FQNNGV. The CDR3 contains 14 residues. The J segment lost 6 bases and the V segment lost 5 bases, leaving 3 bases of the junction unmatched. This chain's CDR3 is CASSLSGGANIQYF. The CDR3 DNA reads TGTGCCAGCAGCCTTAGCGGGGGGGCAAACATTCAGTACTTC.

In this sample, this clone turned up once. The chain couples TRBV24-1 to TRBJ2-1; 10 bases match TRBD2. CDR3 length: 17 amino acids. Germline V gene lookup returns CDR1 KGHDR and CDR2 SFDVKD. V lost 4 bases to trimming and J lost 10 bases; unmatched junction nucleotides: 15. CDR3 protein: CATSDHFLAGAPREQFF. DNA of the CDR3: TGTGCCACCAGTGACCATTTCCTAGCGGGAGCCCCGCGGGAGCAGTTCTTC.

The chain joins TRBV12-5 to TRBJ1-1; D gene ambiguous. Between the trimmed V and J ends, which lost 1 base and 7 bases, there was a span of 10 bases. Germline-derived CDR1 and CDR2 are LGHNT and FRNRAP. The CDR3 is made up of 13 amino acids. For the CDR3, the DNA is TGTGCTAGTGGTTTGGGTCAACGGGTTGAAGCTTTCTTT. This encodes CASGLGQRVEAFF.

For this clone: Other DNA sequences in the same sample also yield this CDR3. This chain joins TRBV5-1 and TRBJ2-3; D not resolved. The V gene lost 0 bases and the J gene lost 6 bases, with 5 bases spanning the gap. Per germline, CDR1 SGHRS and CDR2 YFSETQ. This CDR3 has 12 amino acids. CDR3 in DNA: TGCGCCAGCAGCTTGGCCGTGGATACGCAGTATTTT. As protein: CASSLAVDTQYF.

The genes are TRBV5-4 and TRBJ2-5; tentatively, D is TRBD1 (6 bases). V was cut by 4 bases and J by 7 bases, with 11 bases left in between. Germline V CDR1 and CDR2: SGHNT, YYREEE (reference sequence). This CDR3 is built from 12 residues. Written as DNA, the CDR3 is TGTGCCAGCAGCAACCAACAGGGGACCCAGTACTTC. Protein: CASSNQQGTQYF.

The chain is built from TRBV5-1 and TRBJ2-3, with TRBD2 identical over 11 bases. Germline lookup yields CDR1 SGHRS and CDR2 YFSETQ. There are 17 residues in the CDR3. Germline trimming cut 2 bases from V and 2 bases from J; bases unmatched to any gene: 7. CDR3 sequence reads: CASSLPGLAGLTDTQYF. The DNA for the CDR3 is TGCGCCAGCAGCTTACCTGGACTAGCGGGTCTCACAGATACGCAGTATTTT.